The 2 T cell receptor beta chains in this list originate from one sample, sequenced in a study of blood T cells in healthy people across ages. Next came a second PCR, run for roughly 7 to 12 cycles, which used a sample-barcoded 5' primer along with a J-beta primer mix. TCRdb reanalysed the 5' RACE reads using MiXCR and keeps one entry per CDR3 protein. This sample has some 1.7 million distinct CDR3 sequences, with 25% to 30% found just once. Sequencing input: blood. Receptor source: a woman aged 30 to 39 in good health.

A note on this clonotype: At one end, the junction sequence differs from germline, possibly due to a read error. The gene calls are TRBV5-1 and TRBJ1-4, with D maybe TRBD1 (5 bases). CDR1 is SGHRS and CDR2 is YFSETQ in the germline V gene. This CDR3 contains 16 residues. The CDR3 region has the DNA TGCGTCAGCAGCTTGGAAACTGGGGGGACTAATGAAAAACTGTTTTTT. It is translated as CVSSLETGGTNEKLFF.

On this clonotype: Being one base from a much bigger clone, this may be a read error. The chain recombines TRBV10-3 with TRBJ2-7; D might be TRBD1 (6 bases). The CDR3 totals 14 residues. Trimming stripped 6 bases from V and 1 base from J, with 13 bases between. Germline CDR1 is ENHRY and CDR2 is SYGVKD. Here the CDR3 reads CAIRADRRSYEQYF. CDR3 sequence (DNA): TGTGCCATCAGGGCGGACAGAAGGTCCTACGAGCAGTACTTC.